These T cell receptor beta chains were read from a single sample in a study of response to subunit inactivated influenza vaccine. TCRdb used MiXCR to reprocess the RT-PCR reads, holding one entry per CDR3 protein. Of roughly 780,000 distinct CDR3 sequences in the sample, around 20% are singletons; the top ten hold approximately 11%. The sequencing used PBMCs from blood, collected roughly 5 days after vaccination. Every receptor here comes from a man in his fifties who received an inactivated influenza vaccine. Both conserved end residues are part of each CDR3. The order of the fields is J gene, V gene, clone size, D gene, CDR3 DNA, CDR3 protein. A D gene is named only where the DNA matches it firmly. The listing skips clone size in some rows; elsewhere it reads once, few, many or a size class.

TRBJ2-3 TRBV28 . TRBD1 TGTGCCGGACAGGAGAGGTCCGAAGATACGCAGTATTTT CAGQERSEDTQYF
TRBJ2-2 TRBV7-9 many . TGTGCCAGCCTGGAGTCCGGGGAGCTGTTTTTT CASLESGELFF
TRBJ2-3 TRBV27 few . TGTGCCAGCAGTCCGACCCTCAATACGCAGTATTTT CASSPTLNTQYF
TRBJ2-1 TRBV29-1 few . TGCAGCGCTCCTGGGGGGGCTAATGAGCAGTTCTTC CSAPGGANEQFF
TRBJ2-7 TRBV4-2 many TRBD1 TGTGCCAGCAGCCCCCGGGACAGAGCCTACGAGCAGTACTTC CASSPRDRAYEQYF
TRBJ2-1 TRBV5-1 few . TGCGCCAGCAGCTTGGACTTGTTTTTGGAGCAGTTCTTC CASSLDLFLEQFF
TRBJ2-7 TRBV11-2 few . TGTGCCAGCAGCTTAGAGGCGGGACTTTCCTACGAGCAGTACTTC CASSLEAGLSYEQYF
TRBJ2-6 TRBV6-1 . TRBD1 TGTGCCAGCAGTGAAAGGACAGGGACTGGGGCCAACGTCCTGACTTTC CASSERTGTGANVLTF
TRBJ2-3 TRBV5-6 . TRBD2 TGTGCCAGCAGCTTGGCCCTAGCGGGGGCTTCGAGCACAGATACGCAGTATTTT CASSLALAGASSTDTQYF
TRBJ2-5 TRBV20-1 many TRBD2 TGCAGTGCTAGAGATGTGACTAGCGGTTGGTTCCAAGAGACCCAGTACTTC CSARDVTSGWFQETQYF
TRBJ2-3 TRBV6-5 . . TGTGCCAGCAGTTATGGGTGGGGGGGCCGAACAGATACGCAGTATTTT CASSYGWGGRTDTQYF
TRBJ2-2 TRBV6-1 few TRBD2 TGTGCCAGCACCTCCTTGGGGGGGAAGAACACCGGGGAGCTGTTTTTT CASTSLGGKNTGELFF
TRBJ2-7 TRBV4-3 . . TGCGCCAGCAGCCAAGATTCCTGGGGGAGTGGGTACGAGCAGTACTTC CASSQDSWGSGYEQYF
TRBJ2-7 TRBV25-1 . . TGTGCCAGCAGCCAAAGCTTGGAGGGGAAAAAGCAGTACTTC CASSQSLEGKKQYF
TRBJ1-5 TRBV20-1 . . TGCAGTGCCCAGATCGGTAGGGGTCGGGGGCCCCAGCATTTT CSAQIGRGRGPQHF
TRBJ2-7 TRBV7-9 . . TGTGCCAGCAGCCTCCCTAGGGGACTTGGCGAATCCTACGAGCAGTACTTC CASSLPRGLGESYEQYF
TRBJ2-7 TRBV20-1 . . TGCAGTGCTAGTCCGAGACGCAGCTCCTACGAGCAGTACTTC CSASPRRSSYEQYF
TRBJ2-1 TRBV7-2 . . TGTGCCAGCAGGGCATCGGGCTATGAGCAGTTCTTC CASRASGYEQFF
TRBJ2-5 TRBV5-1 . . TGCGCCAGCAGCCTCACACATAACCAAGAGACCCAGTACTTC CASSLTHNQETQYF
TRBJ2-2 TRBV5-4 few TRBD2 TGTGCCAGCAGCGCGGAGGGACTAGCGGGGACGAACACCGGGGAGCTGTTTTTT CASSAEGLAGTNTGELFF
TRBJ2-7 TRBV19 few . TGTGCCAGTAGTATTCAAGGTAGATCCTACGAGCAGTACTTC CASSIQGRSYEQYF
TRBJ2-7 TRBV27 once TRBD1 TGTGCCAGCAGTTCACACGGACAGGCCTCCTACGAGCAGTACTTC CASSSHGQASYEQYF
TRBJ1-3 TRBV7-2 few . TGTGCCAGCAGCCCCATGCCCGCTGCCCTCTCTGGAAACACCATATATTTT CASSPMPAALSGNTIYF
TRBJ2-2 TRBV6-1 . . TGTGCCAGCAGCCCCGCAGGAACCCTAGGCGGGGAGCTGTTTTTT CASSPAGTLGGELFF
TRBJ1-1 TRBV12-3/TRBV12-4 many TRBD1 TGTGCCAGCAGCCCTTACAGGGGTGGCACTGAAGCTTTCTTT CASSPYRGGTEAFF
TRBJ1-4 TRBV6-1 . . TGTGCCAGCAGTCGTGGGCAGGGAGATAATGAAAAACTGTTTTTT CASSRGQGDNEKLFF
TRBJ1-2 TRBV9 few . TGTGCCAGCACCGGGGGGGTCTATGGCTACACCTTC CASTGGVYGYTF
TRBJ2-7 TRBV5-1 . . TGCGCCAGCAGCAACGGACAGTACTACGAGCAGTACTTC CASSNGQYYEQYF
TRBJ2-7 TRBV3-1 few . TGTGCCAGCAGCCAAGATGCGGCGGGGCAACGGCCCCTTCTAACCTACGAGCAGTACTTC CASSQDAAGQRPLLTYEQYF
TRBJ2-1 TRBV12-3/TRBV12-4 . TRBD2 TGTGCCAGCAGTTTAAGCTCGTCTAGCGGGATCAATGAGCAGTTCTTC CASSLSSSSGINEQFF
TRBJ1-6 TRBV7-8 . . TGTGCCAGCAGCTTACGCAGGGGTGCACCCCTCCACTTT CASSLRRGAPLHF
TRBJ2-6 TRBV28 few . TGTGCCAGCTTACAGGGAGGGGTTGGGTCCGGGGCCAACGTCCTGACTTTC CASLQGGVGSGANVLTF
TRBJ2-1 TRBV7-2 few . TGTGCCAGCAGTTCTTTTGGGGGGGCGTATGAGCAGTTCTTC CASSSFGGAYEQFF
TRBJ1-5 TRBV20-1 . . TGCAGTGCTCGTCGAGAAGTCTTCAATCAGCCCCAGCATTTT CSARREVFNQPQHF
TRBJ1-2 TRBV20-1 few . TGCAGTGCTACCGGGGGCCGGTTCTACACCTTC CSATGGRFYTF
TRBJ2-3 TRBV10-2 few . TGCGCCAGCACCTCTTCAGTCTGGGACCGACGCACAGATACGCAGTATTTT CASTSSVWDRRTDTQYF
TRBJ2-2 TRBV20-1 once . TGCAGTGCTAGAGATCCGGGACCCAGGAACACCGGGGAGCTGTTTTTT CSARDPGPRNTGELFF
TRBJ2-7 TRBV20-1 . TRBD1 TGCAGTGCTAGCTGGACAGGCGCCTACGAGCAGTACTTC CSASWTGAYEQYF
TRBJ1-2 TRBV6-2/TRBV6-3 . TRBD1 TGTGCCAGCGTTTTCGGACAGGGGAGGAAAGGCTACACCTTC CASVFGQGRKGYTF
TRBJ1-6 TRBV6-1 . TRBD1 TGTGCCAGCAGTCAGGGACAGCTACGTTCACCCCTCCACTTT CASSQGQLRSPLHF
TRBJ1-4 TRBV20-1 . TRBD1 TGCAGTGCTTGGACAGGCCCTAATGAAAAACTGTTTTTT CSAWTGPNEKLFF
TRBJ2-5 TRBV7-2 . TRBD1 TGTGCCAGCAGCCGGGGACAGAAAGGGGGCCAGTACTTC CASSRGQKGGQYF
TRBJ2-5 TRBV6-5 few . TGTGCCAGCAAGGACCCGAGAGAGACCCAGTACTTC CASKDPRETQYF
TRBJ2-3 TRBV3-1 . TRBD2 TGTGCCAGCAGGTCGACTAGCGGGCCCACAGATACGCAGTATTTT CASRSTSGPTDTQYF
TRBJ1-5 TRBV6-5 few TRBD1 TGTGCCAGCAGTTACTCTCGTCCCGGGACAGGGAATGGACAGCCCCAGCATTTT CASSYSRPGTGNGQPQHF
TRBJ2-2 TRBV7-8 . . TGTGCCAGCAGCTTAGAGGGAGGCCAGGGCGGGGAGCTGTTTTTT CASSLEGGQGGELFF
TRBJ1-3 TRBV10-3 . . TGTGCCATCAGTTTGACAGGACCTTGGACTGGAAACACCATATATTTT CAISLTGPWTGNTIYF
TRBJ2-3 TRBV27 . . TGTGCCAGCAGTTTAGGAGGGACACCCAGCACAGATACGCAGTATTTT CASSLGGTPSTDTQYF
TRBJ2-2 TRBV6-5 many . TGTGCCAGCAGTTATGGGATTATAGGGGAGCTGTTTTTT CASSYGIIGELFF
TRBJ2-5 TRBV7-8 . TRBD2 TGTGCCAGCACCCTACTGGGAGGGTATGCGAGTTTAGAGACCCAGTACTTC CASTLLGGYASLETQYF
TRBJ2-2 TRBV10-2 . . TGCGCCAGCAGCGGCCCTAGCAGAACCGGGGAGCTGTTTTTT CASSGPSRTGELFF
TRBJ2-4 TRBV11-2 . . TGTGCCAGCAGTTCCCGGGACCTAGCCTGGGACATTCAGTACTTC CASSSRDLAWDIQYF
TRBJ2-5 TRBV29-1 . . TGCAGCGTTCCGGGATCTAAGGGGACCCAGTACTTC CSVPGSKGTQYF